Given below is one TCR beta chain in context. Its antigen remains unidentified. The sample holds no much larger clone one base away, and base qualities are not on file. The immunoSEQ Assay, a bias-controlled multiplex PCR, was used to amplify TCRbeta CDR3 regions from genomic DNA. On the authors' methods: The number of nucleated cells in each sample was estimated by amplification of reference gene primers within the assay. To quantify the absolute abundance of each unique TCRbeta CDR3 rearrangement, sequence reads were collapsed and filtered. For each sample, productive Simpson clonality was calculated as the square root of Simpson's diversity index over productive rearrangements. TCRdb obtained this table from immuneACCESS and retained in-frame rearrangements with V and J assigned. These tables miss some clones; where compared with another copy, unresolved V genes account for less than half of the shortfall, and the remainder is unexplained. Clone size and V and J calls were adopted from that table, with D and trimming inferred from the DNA. Within this sample are some 170,000 clones, with around 83% of them counted one time only. The leading ten clones occupy roughly 7.7% of the sample.

There are 15 amino acids in the CDR3, from cysteine to phenylalanine inclusive. The only DNA kept is the CDR3, 45 bases in frame from the first base. From the germline V gene, CDR1 is SNHLY and CDR2 is FYNNEI. Trimming takes 5 bases off V and 7 bases off J; junction bases not matched to a gene: 5. This sample is drawn from a study of blood T cell repertoires in COVID-19 (dated by TCRdb to 2020 to 2022). Regarding the complete study: The collaborator samples originated in the United States, Italy and Spain and spanned the acute and convalescent phases of COVID-19. The prospective study material was composed of cDNA or gDNA derived from T cells, B-cell-depleted T cells, or PBMCs. The dataset comprised deeply sampled blood TCRbeta repertoires from subjects exposed to, actively infected with, or recovered from COVID-19. The repertoires were released in a freely available public database meant as a resource for research on the immune response to SARS-CoV-2. Samples were obtained from the ongoing ImmuneRACE study (first 160 participants) and from some 1,200 subjects provided by 6 global collaborators. Nearly every sample came with metadata listing a de-identified subject ID, COVID-19 status, age in years and sex. Where HLA class I and class II types were available, the types were taken from metadata supplied by the sample provider, not from assay-based typing.

What the research found in general, with its limitations: How much clinical and demographic metadata was included differed by source and by participant, and the metadata was provided uncurated.

Each collaborating institution followed its own protocols to collect whole blood in K2EDTA tubes. For TCRbeta analysis, collaborators shipped samples in one of three forms: frozen whole blood, isolated PBMCs, or DNA extracted from either of those sample types. The specimen was peripheral blood. This receptor was taken from a woman aged 60-75 years with acute or convalescent COVID-19. The V gene is TRBV2 and the J gene is TRBJ1-6; the central 10 bases match TRBD1. The sequence in DNA is TGTGCCAGCAGTCCCGGGACAGGGGACAATTCACCCCTCCACTTT. Its amino acids are CASSPGTGDNSPLHF. Beyond the CDR3, the reference TRBV2 and TRBJ1-6 genes provide the residues; the full variable domain reads: EPEVTQTPSHQVTQMGQEVILRCVPISNHLYFYWYRQILGQKVEFLVSFYNNEISEKSEIFDDQFSVERPDGSNFTLKIRSTKLEDSAMYFCASSPGTGDNSPLHFGNGTRLTVT.